The 10 T cell receptor beta chains below come from one sample, sequenced in a study of blood T cell repertoires in COVID-19. Sequencing was performed with immunoSEQ multiplex PCR; in TCRdb, only in-frame clones are kept and a portion is missing. This sample has 190,000 or so clones; about 82% occur once, and the top ten carry around 0.93%. The sample comprised peripheral blood. Receptor source: a man aged 60-69 years with COVID-19, enrolled during active disease.

This clone was found once. The chain links TRBV7-2 to TRBJ1-1; D is possibly TRBD1 (5 bases). The CDR3 loop spans 13 amino acids. The germline V gene has CDR1 SGHTA and CDR2 FQGNSA. Trimming cost V 4 bases and J 7 bases, with 13 bases left between them. CDR3 sequence: CASSSNRRGEAFF. The CDR3 DNA reads TGTGCCAGCAGCTCCAACAGAAGGGGTGAAGCTTTCTTT.

CDR3: CAWSRVDGYGYTF. The CDR3 bases are TGTGCCTGGAGCCGAGTAGATGGCTATGGCTACACCTTC. The chain carries TRBV30 and TRBJ1-2, with unresolved D. Germline lookup yields CDR1 GTSNPN and CDR2 SVGIG (reference sequence). Trimming shortened V by 3 bases and J by 4 bases, and 12 bases separated the two germline ends. The CDR3 runs 13 residues.

This sequence joins TRBV15 and TRBJ1-5, with D possibly matching TRBD1 (6 bases). The V gene's germline CDR1 is LNHNV and CDR2 YYDKDF (reference sequence). There are 17 residues in the CDR3. Trimming removed 0 bases from V and 2 bases from J, with 14 bases in between. In nucleotides, the CDR3 is TGTGCCACCAGCAGAGAGGGGGGGGCGAGGGGCAATCAGCCCCAGCATTTT. Its translation is CATSREGGARGNQPQHF.

Here the CDR3 DNA reads TGTGCCAGTAGTATCGCAAGGTACGCAGGCAATGAGCAGTTCTTC. It encodes CASSIARYAGNEQFF. The chain couples TRBV19 to TRBJ2-1; D not certain. Trimming stripped 3 bases from V and 6 bases from J, with 15 bases between. CDR3 length equals 15 residues. In germline, CDR1 is LNHDA, CDR2 SQIVND (reference sequence). The variable domain in full, completed from reference TRBV19 and TRBJ2-1, reads DGGITQSPKYLFRKEGQNVTLSCEQNLNHDAMYWYRQDPGQGLRLIYYSQIVNDFQKGDIAEGYSVSREKKESFPLTVTSAQKNPTAFYLCASSIARYAGNEQFFGPGTRLTVL.

This rearrangement joins TRBV14 to TRBJ1-1; D remains unclear. Looked up from germline, CDR1 is SGHDN and CDR2 is FVKESK. The CDR3 length is 13 residues. Trimming took off 1 base at V and 5 bases at J, with 8 bases between the two ends. The CDR3 here is CASSQGGFTEAFF. For the CDR3, the DNA is TGTGCCAGCAGCCAAGGAGGTTTTACTGAAGCTTTCTTT.

This chain joins TRBV11-2 and TRBJ1-1; 8 nucleotides line up with TRBD1. Per the germline V gene, CDR1 is SGHAT and CDR2 is FQNNGV. V was clipped by 3 bases and J by 12 bases; unmatched bases: 9. The CDR3 consists of 13 residues. CDR3 residues: CASSFWTGKITFF. As DNA, the CDR3 is TGTGCCAGCAGCTTCTGGACAGGGAAGATAACTTTCTTT.

The V and J genes are TRBV11-3 and TRBJ2-1; TRBD1 matches at 9 bases. Germline CDR1 reads SGHNT; CDR2 reads YENEEA. This CDR3 has 18 residues. The junction had 11 bases not matched to a gene; V was cut back by 5 bases and J by 0 bases. Written as DNA, the CDR3 is TGTGCCAGCAGCGAGGGACAGGGCAAGGGTAGCTCCTACAATGAGCAGTTCTTC. This gives the protein CASSEGQGKGSSYNEQFF.

There are a few counts of this clone. CDR3 nucleotides: TGCGCCAGCAGTGAGACCGCCTGGACAGGGGGAAGCACTGAAGCTTTCTTT. It encodes CASSETAWTGGSTEAFF. The chain is built from TRBV10-2 and TRBJ1-1; 10 bases agree with TRBD1. The length of the CDR3 is 17 residues. Trimming removed 2 bases from V and 4 bases from J; junction bases left unmatched: 10. The germline CDR1 and CDR2 sequences are WSHSY and SAAADI.

This clone was observed a single time. The chain is built from TRBV9 and TRBJ2-5; D perhaps matches TRBD1 (6 bases). Germline CDR1 and CDR2: SGDLS and YYNGEE. Trimming left V 1 base short and J 2 bases short, with 12 bases between. The CDR3 consists of 15 residues. CDR3 loop: CASSVSAGEQETQYF. The CDR3 DNA reads TGTGCCAGCAGCGTATCCGCAGGGGAACAAGAGACCCAGTACTTC.

As regards this clone: A read error may account for a junction end that differs from germline. This chain uses TRBV5-6 with TRBJ1-1; D not resolved. CDR1 is SGHDT, CDR2 YYEEEE, per germline. The CDR3 runs 11 residues. This CDR3 reads CASSLDTEAFF. DNA of the CDR3: TGTGCCAGCAGCTTGGACACGGAAGCTTTCTTT.